These 9 T cell receptor beta chains originate from one sample sequenced in a study of human T cells and chemical hapten exposure. Treatment: therapeutic diphenylcyclopropenone sensitization with weekly scalp DPC. Individual cDNA molecules in this library carried unique molecular identifiers. A single record per CDR3 protein comes from TCRdb applying MiXCR to the reads. The sample lists around 500 distinct CDR3 sequences, approximately 70% seen once, with around 19% in the top ten. Specimen: whole blood, collected before DPC sensitization or 2, 6, or about 24 weeks after (not recorded which). The source is an adult with alopecia areata. Some clones in this sample may be carry-over from other donors' samples. This table probably holds off-target reads from a library built for another chain.

The chain combines TRBV5-1 with TRBJ2-7; no definite D call. The V end was cut by 3 bases, the J end by 2 bases, with 3 bases between. Germline-derived CDR1 and CDR2 are SGHRS and YFSETQ. The CDR3 runs 11 residues. As DNA, the CDR3 is TGCGCCAGCAGCTCGCCCTACGAGCAGTACTTC. Translated: CASSSPYEQYF.

The chain recombines TRBV2 with TRBJ2-7, with TRBD1 matching over 7 bases. The ends lost 7 bases at V and 2 bases at J; junction bases unmatched: 5. The CDR3 is 13 amino acids. Per the germline V gene, CDR1 is SNHLY and CDR2 is FYNNEI. CDR3 region: CASTRDSPYEQYF. The CDR3 nucleotides read TGTGCCAGCACCCGGGACAGCCCCTACGAGCAGTACTTC.

The chain combines TRBV29-1 with TRBJ2-1, with TRBD1 identical over 9 bases. J lost 8 bases, V lost 3 bases, and 8 bases had no gene match. Germline V gives CDR1 SQVTM, CDR2 ANQGSEA. The CDR3 extends over 14 amino acids. CDR3 in amino acids: CSVDSGTGSDEQFF. The CDR3 bases are TGCAGCGTTGACTCCGGGACAGGGAGTGATGAGCAGTTCTTC.

The J gene is TRBJ2-3, the V gene TRBV4-1; D possibly corresponds to TRBD2 (6 bases). This CDR3 region has 13 residues. Germline V gives CDR1 MGHRA, CDR2 YSYEKL. Trimming pared 7 bases from V and 3 bases from J, leaving 11 bases between. CDR3 in amino acids: CASTGLRTDTQYF. The DNA of the CDR3 is TGCGCCAGCACGGGACTCCGGACAGATACGCAGTATTTT.

The rearrangement joins TRBV24-1 to TRBJ1-1, with D possibly matching TRBD1 (5 bases). The CDR3 runs 11 residues. Germline V gene sequence: CDR1 KGHDR, CDR2 SFDVKD. V was shortened by 7 bases and J by 5 bases, with 7 bases between the two germline ends. The CDR3 protein is CATSSGTEAFF. DNA for the CDR3: TGTGCCACCAGCTCAGGGACTGAAGCTTTCTTT.

This clonotype was counted a single time. The chain recombines TRBV5-1 with TRBJ1-1; a weak D match, TRBD1 (5 bases). The germline V gene has CDR1 SGHRS and CDR2 YFSETQ. This CDR3 contains 13 residues. Trimming shortened V by 2 bases and J by 5 bases, and 10 bases separated the two germline ends. CDR3: CASSFSGGTEAFF. The CDR3 bases are TGCGCCAGCAGCTTTTCGGGGGGGACTGAAGCTTTCTTT. Based on the CDR3 plus reference TRBV5-1 and TRBJ1-1, the full variable domain is KAGVTQTPRYLIKTRGQQVTLSCSPISGHRSVSWYQQTPGQGLQFLFEYFSETQRNKGNFPGRFSGRQFSNSRSEMNVSTLELGDSALYLCASSFSGGTEAFFGQGTRLTVV.

The V call is TRBV11-2, the J call TRBJ1-5, with D hard to call. The CDR3 runs 13 residues. In germline, CDR1 is SGHAT, CDR2 FQNNGV. V shed 1 base and J shed 5 bases, with 6 bases lying between them. CDR3 sequence: CASSLGGYQPQHF. The CDR3 coding sequence is TGTGCCAGCAGCTTAGGGGGTTATCAGCCCCAGCATTTT.

The chain couples TRBV29-1 to TRBJ2-3; 9 nucleotides match TRBD2. The CDR3 has 14 residues. The trim removed 1 base at V and 4 bases at J, leaving 3 bases unmatched. Germline CDR1 is SQVTM and CDR2 is ANQGSEA. The CDR3 DNA reads TGCAGCGTTGAAGGGCGGGGGGGCGCAGATACGCAGTATTTT. This translates into CSVEGRGGADTQYF.

The chain carries TRBV4-3 and TRBJ2-7, with 7 bases lining up with TRBD2. The CDR3 extends over 15 amino acids. V was pared by 0 bases and J by 9 bases, with 11 bases of the junction left unmatched. Germline V gives CDR1 LGHNA, CDR2 YSLEER. CDR3 residues: CASSQEWYGGRVQYF. The CDR3 bases are TGCGCCAGCAGCCAAGAGTGGTACGGGGGGAGAGTGCAGTACTTC.